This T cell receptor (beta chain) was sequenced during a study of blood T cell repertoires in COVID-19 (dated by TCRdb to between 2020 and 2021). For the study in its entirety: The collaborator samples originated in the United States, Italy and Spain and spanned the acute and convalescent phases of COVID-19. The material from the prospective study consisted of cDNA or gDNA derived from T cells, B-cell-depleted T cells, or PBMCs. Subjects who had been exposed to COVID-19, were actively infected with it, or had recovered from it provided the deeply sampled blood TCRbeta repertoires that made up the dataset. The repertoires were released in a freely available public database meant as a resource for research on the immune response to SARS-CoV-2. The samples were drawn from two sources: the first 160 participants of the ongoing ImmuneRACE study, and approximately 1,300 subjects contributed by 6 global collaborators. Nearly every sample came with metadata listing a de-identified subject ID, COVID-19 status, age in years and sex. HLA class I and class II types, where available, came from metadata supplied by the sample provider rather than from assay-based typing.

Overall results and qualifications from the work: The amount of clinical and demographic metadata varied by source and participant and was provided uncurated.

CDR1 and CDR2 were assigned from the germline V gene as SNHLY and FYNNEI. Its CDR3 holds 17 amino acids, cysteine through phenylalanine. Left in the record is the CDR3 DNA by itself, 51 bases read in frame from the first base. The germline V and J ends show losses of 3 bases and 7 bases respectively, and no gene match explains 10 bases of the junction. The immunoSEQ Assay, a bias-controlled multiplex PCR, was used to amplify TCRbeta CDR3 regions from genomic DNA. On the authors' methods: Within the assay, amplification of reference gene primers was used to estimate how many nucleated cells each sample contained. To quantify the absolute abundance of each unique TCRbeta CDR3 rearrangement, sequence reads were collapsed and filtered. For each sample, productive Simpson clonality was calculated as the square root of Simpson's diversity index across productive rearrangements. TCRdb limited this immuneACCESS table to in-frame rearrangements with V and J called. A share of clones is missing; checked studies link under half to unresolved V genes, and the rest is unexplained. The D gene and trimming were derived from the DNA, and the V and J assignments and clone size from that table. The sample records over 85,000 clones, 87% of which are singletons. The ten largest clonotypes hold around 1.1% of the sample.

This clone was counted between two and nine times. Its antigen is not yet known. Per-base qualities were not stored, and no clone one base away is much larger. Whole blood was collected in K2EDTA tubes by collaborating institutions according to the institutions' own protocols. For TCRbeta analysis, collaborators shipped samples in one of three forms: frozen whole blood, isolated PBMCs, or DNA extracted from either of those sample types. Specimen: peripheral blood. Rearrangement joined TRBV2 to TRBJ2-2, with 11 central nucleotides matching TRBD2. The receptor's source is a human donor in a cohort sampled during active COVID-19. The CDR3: CASSEELAGDGSGELFF. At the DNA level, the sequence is TGTGCCAGCAGTGAGGAACTAGCGGGAGACGGAAGCGGGGAGCTGTTTTTT.